This T cell receptor (beta chain) was obtained from a study of blood T cell repertoires in COVID-19. Study background: Sample material is recorded as cDNA or gDNA derived from T cells, B-cell-depleted T cells, or PBMCs.

This clone was seen once. As handled by the study authors: Amplified reference gene primers provided the basis for estimating nucleated cell counts. The table came from immunoSEQ multiplex PCR; TCRdb's copy has only in-frame clones and leaves some out. D and trimming come from the DNA, and the V and J calls and clone size come from that table. The table has about 94,000 clones, under 80% seen once. Germline V gene data show CDR1 as ENHRY and CDR2 as SYGVKD. V lost 10 bases, J lost 2 bases, and 4 bases stayed unmatched. The CDR3 is 13 residues long. The chain is built from TRBV10-3 and TRBJ2-2; 7 positions match TRBD1. The source material was peripheral blood. The receptor was isolated from a man between 65 and 80 years old with COVID-19, enrolled during active disease. The CDR3 here is CATSGGNTGELFF. The CDR3, as DNA: TGTGCCACCTCAGGGGGTAACACCGGGGAGCTGTTTTTT.